The entry that follows covers one T cell receptor beta chain sequence. Antigen specificity is unknown. The data belong to a study of T cell responses to AZD1222 COVID-19 vaccine. Broader study findings: Baseline antibody screening turned up just a handful of seropositive AZD1222 recipients. Sampling captured repertoires only after the peak T cell response. Among spike-specific TCRs, nearly half reportedly target unmutated variant regions.

Clones were read by immunoSEQ multiplex PCR, and TCRdb kept only the in-frame ones, dropping some. This table has roughly 140,000 clones, 85% to 95% appearing once. This CDR3 is 11 amino acids long. Germline loops: CDR1 SGHTS, CDR2 YDEGEE. V lost 1 base and J 5 bases, leaving 2 bases between the germline ends. V usage is TRBV5-8 and J usage is TRBJ2-3; D gene ambiguous. This sequence was found in an adult in good health. The sequencing here drew on peripheral blood, taken on day 0 of AZD1222 vaccination. CDR3 sequence (DNA): TGTGCCAGCAGCTTGAAAGATACGCAGTATTTT. Translating gives CASSLKDTQYF. The full variable domain, rest sourced from reference TRBV5-8 and TRBJ2-3, is EAGVTQSPTHLIKTRGQQATLRCSPISGHTSVYWYQQALGLGLQFLLWYDEGEERNRGNFPPRFSGRQFPNYSSELNVNALELEDSALYLCASSLKDTQYFGPGTRLTVL.